This T cell receptor beta chain was retrieved from a study of human T cells and chemical hapten exposure. TCRdb ran MiXCR on the RACE reads and lists one entry per CDR3 protein. The sample consists of a few hundred thousand distinct CDR3 sequences, approximately 5.8% of them appearing once. This CDR3 has 16 residues. Per the germline V gene, CDR1 is LGHNA and CDR2 is YNFKEQ. Trimming left V 1 base short and J 0 bases short, with 10 bases between. Time point meaning: pre-sensitization, week 0. Described treatment: therapeutic diphenylcyclopropenone sensitization with weekly scalp DPC. Here the sequenced sample was whole blood, taken in connection with sensitization to the hapten diphenylcyclopropenone (DPC). This receptor was identified in a woman younger than 35 with alopecia areata. Some clones in this sample may be carry-over from other donors' samples. The gene calls are TRBV4-2 and TRBJ1-3; the D is unclear. CDR3 nucleotides: TGTGCCAGCAGCCAAGTATTACGGGCCTCTGGAAACACCATATATTTT. Translated: CASSQVLRASGNTIYF.